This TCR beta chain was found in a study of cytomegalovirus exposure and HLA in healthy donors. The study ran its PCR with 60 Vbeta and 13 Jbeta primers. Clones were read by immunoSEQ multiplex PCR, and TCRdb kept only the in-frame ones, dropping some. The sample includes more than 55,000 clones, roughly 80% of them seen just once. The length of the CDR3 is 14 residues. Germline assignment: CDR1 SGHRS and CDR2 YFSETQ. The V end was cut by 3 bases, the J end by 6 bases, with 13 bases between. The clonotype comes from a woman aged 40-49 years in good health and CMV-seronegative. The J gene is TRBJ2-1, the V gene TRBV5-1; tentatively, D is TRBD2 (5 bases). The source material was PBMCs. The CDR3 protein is CASSWSSRGNEQFF. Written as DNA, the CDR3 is TGCGCCAGCAGCTGGTCTAGCCGGGGCAATGAGCAGTTCTTC.